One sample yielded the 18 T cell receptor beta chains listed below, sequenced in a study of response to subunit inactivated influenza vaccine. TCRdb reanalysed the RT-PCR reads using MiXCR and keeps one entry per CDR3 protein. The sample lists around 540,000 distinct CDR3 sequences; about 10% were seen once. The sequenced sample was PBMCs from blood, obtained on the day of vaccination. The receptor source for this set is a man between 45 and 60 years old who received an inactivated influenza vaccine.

The CDR3 DNA is TGTGCCAGCAGTTACGGTACAGGGATCTATGGCTACACCTTC. Amino acid sequence: CASSYGTGIYGYTF. The V and J genes are TRBV6-5 and TRBJ1-2, with D possibly TRBD1 on 6 matching bases. Germline V gene lookup returns CDR1 MNHEY and CDR2 SVGAGI. The CDR3 length is 14 residues. Trimming removed 2 bases from V and 4 bases from J, with 11 bases in between.

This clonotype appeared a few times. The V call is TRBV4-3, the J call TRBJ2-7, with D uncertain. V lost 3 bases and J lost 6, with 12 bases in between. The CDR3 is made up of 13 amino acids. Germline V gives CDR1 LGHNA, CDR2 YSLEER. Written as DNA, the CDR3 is TGCGCCAGCAGCCATCTCTCTCACAGCGAGCAGTACTTC. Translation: CASSHLSHSEQYF.

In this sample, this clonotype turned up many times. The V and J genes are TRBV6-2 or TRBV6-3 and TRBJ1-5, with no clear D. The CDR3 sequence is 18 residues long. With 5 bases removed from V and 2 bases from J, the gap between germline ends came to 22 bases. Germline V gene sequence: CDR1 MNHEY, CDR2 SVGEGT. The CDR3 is CASSPRPFHPLGNQPQHF. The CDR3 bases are TGTGCCAGCAGTCCTAGGCCCTTCCATCCCCTTGGCAATCAGCCCCAGCATTTT.

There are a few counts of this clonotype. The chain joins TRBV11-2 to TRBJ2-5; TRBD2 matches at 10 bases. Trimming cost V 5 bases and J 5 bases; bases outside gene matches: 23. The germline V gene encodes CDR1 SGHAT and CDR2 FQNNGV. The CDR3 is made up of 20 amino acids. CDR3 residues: CASSDPGRSGRAQFGETQYF. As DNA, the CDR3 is TGTGCCAGCAGCGACCCCGGAAGGAGCGGGAGGGCCCAATTTGGCGAGACCCAGTACTTC.

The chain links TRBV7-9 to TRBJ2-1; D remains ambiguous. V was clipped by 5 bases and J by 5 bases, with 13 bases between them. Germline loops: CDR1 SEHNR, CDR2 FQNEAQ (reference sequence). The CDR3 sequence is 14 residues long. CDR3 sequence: CASSLRAVHNEQFF. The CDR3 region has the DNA TGTGCCAGCAGCCTCCGGGCCGTCCACAATGAGCAGTTCTTC.

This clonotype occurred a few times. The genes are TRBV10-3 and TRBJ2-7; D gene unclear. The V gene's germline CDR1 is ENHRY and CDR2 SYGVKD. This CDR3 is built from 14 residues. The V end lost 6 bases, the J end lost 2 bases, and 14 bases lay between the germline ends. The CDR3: CAISTTFSPYEQYF. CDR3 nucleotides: TGTGCCATCAGCACCACCTTCTCCCCCTACGAGCAGTACTTC.

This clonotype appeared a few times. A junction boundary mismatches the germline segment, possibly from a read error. The CDR3 protein is CASSFRDSHPILF. CDR3 DNA: TGTGCCAGCAGTTTCCGGGACAGTCACCCTATCCTCTTC. The chain combines TRBV6-6 with TRBJ2-1; 7 positions agree with TRBD1. This CDR3 spans 13 amino acids. Germline assignment: CDR1 MNHNY and CDR2 SVGAGI (reference sequence).

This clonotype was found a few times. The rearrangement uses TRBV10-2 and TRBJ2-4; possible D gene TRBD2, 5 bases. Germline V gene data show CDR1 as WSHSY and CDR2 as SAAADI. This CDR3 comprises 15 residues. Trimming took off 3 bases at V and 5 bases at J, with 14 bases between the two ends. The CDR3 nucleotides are TGCGCCAGCAGTGAAGCTAGCATGGTTGAAAACATTCAGTACTTC. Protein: CASSEASMVENIQYF.

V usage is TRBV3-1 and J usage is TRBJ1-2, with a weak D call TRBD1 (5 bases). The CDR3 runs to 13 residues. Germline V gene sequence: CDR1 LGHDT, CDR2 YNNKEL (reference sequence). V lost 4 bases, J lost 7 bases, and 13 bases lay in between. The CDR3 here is CASSPESGTGYTF. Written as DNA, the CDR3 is TGTGCCAGCAGCCCGGAATCGGGGACTGGCTACACCTTC.

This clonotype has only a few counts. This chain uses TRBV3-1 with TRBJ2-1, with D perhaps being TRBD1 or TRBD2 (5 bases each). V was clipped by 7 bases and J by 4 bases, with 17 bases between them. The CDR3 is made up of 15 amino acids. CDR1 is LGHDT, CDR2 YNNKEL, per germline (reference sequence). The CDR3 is CASNQGWDAYNEQFF. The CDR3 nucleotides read TGTGCCAGCAACCAGGGTTGGGACGCGTACAATGAGCAGTTCTTC.

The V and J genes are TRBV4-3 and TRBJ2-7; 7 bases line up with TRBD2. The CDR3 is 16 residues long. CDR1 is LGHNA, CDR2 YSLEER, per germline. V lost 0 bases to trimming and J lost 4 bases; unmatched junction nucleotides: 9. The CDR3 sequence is CASSQDAASGAYEQYF. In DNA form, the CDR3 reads TGCGCCAGCAGCCAAGATGCGGCTAGCGGTGCGTACGAGCAGTACTTC.

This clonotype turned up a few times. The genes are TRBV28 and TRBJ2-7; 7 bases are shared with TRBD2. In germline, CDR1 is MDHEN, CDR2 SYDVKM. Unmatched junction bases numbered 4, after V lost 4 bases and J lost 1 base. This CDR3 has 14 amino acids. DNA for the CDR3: TGTGCCAGCAGTTGGGGGGGTTATTCCTACGAGCAGTACTTC. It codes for CASSWGGYSYEQYF.

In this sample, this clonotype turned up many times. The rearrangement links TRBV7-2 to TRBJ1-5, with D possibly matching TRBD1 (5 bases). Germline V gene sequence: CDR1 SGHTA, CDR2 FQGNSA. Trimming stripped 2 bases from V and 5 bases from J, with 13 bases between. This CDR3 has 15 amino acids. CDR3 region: CASSLLLGGHQPQHF. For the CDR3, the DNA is TGTGCCAGCAGCTTATTGCTGGGGGGACATCAGCCCCAGCATTTT.

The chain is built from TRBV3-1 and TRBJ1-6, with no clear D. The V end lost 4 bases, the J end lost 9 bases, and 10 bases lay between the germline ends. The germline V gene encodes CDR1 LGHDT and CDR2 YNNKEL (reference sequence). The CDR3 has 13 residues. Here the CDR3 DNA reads TGTGCCAGCAGCCTATTAAGCGCTTCACCCCTCCACTTT. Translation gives CASSLLSASPLHF.

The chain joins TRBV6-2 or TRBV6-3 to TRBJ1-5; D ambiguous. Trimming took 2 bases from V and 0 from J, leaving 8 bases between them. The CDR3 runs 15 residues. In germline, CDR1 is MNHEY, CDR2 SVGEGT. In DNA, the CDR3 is TGTGCCAGCAGTTACATCTATTATAGCAATCAGCCCCAGCATTTT. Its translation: CASSYIYYSNQPQHF.

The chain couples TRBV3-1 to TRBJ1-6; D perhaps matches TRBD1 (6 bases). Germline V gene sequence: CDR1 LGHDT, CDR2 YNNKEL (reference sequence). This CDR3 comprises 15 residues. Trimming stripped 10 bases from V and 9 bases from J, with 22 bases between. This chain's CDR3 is CATADLGGGGSPLHF. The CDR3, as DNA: TGTGCCACTGCGGATCTGGGGGGAGGGGGTTCACCCCTCCACTTT.

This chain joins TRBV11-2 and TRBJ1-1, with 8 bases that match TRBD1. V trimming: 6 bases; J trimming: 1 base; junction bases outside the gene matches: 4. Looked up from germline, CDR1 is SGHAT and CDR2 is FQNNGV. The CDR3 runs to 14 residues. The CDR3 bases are TGTGCCAGCAGGATACAGGGGGAGAACACTGAAGCTTTCTTT. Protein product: CASRIQGENTEAFF.

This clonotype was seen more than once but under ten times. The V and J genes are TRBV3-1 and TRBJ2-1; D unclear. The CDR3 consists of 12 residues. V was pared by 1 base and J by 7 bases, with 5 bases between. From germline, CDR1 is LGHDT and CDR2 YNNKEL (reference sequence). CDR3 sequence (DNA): TGTGCCAGCAGCCAAGCCGGGAATGAGCAGTTCTTC. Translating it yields CASSQAGNEQFF.